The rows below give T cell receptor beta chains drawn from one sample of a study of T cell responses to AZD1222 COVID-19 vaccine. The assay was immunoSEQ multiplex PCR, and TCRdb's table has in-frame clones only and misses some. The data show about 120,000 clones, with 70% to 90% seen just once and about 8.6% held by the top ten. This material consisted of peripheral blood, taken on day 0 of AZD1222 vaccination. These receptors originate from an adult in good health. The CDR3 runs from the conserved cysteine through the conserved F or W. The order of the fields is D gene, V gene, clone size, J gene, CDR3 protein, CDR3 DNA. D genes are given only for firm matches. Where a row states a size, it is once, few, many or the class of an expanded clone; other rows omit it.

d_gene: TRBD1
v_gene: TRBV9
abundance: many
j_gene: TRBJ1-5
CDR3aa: CASSEGQGSNQPQHF
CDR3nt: TGTGCCAGCAGCGAGGGACAGGGTAGCAATCAGCCCCAGCATTTT

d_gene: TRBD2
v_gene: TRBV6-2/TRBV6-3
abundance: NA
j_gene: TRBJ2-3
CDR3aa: CASNPYRLAGADTQYF
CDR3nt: TGTGCCAGCAACCCCTATCGCCTAGCGGGAGCAGATACGCAGTATTTT

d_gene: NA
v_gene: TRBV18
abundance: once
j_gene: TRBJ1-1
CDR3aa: CASSPVASMNTEAFF
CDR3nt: TGTGCCAGCTCACCAGTAGCATCGATGAACACTGAAGCTTTCTTT

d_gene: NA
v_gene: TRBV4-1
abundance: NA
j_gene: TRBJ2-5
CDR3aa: CASSQDRGYSGETQYF
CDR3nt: TGCGCCAGCAGCCAAGATCGAGGTTATTCGGGAGAGACCCAGTACTTC

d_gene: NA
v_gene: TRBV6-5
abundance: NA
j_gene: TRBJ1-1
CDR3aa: CASSLDLNTEAFF
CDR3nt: TGTGCCAGCAGTCTTGACCTGAACACTGAAGCTTTCTTT

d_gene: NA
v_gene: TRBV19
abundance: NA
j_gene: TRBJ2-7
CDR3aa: CASSIRGSEEQYF
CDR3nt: TGTGCCAGTAGTATCCGGGGGAGTGAAGAGCAGTACTTC

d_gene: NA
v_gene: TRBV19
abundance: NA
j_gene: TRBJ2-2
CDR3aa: CASSVSYGTGELFF
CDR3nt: TGTGCCAGTAGTGTTAGCTATGGGACCGGGGAGCTGTTTTTT

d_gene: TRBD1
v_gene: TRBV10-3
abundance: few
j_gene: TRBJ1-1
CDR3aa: CAISEHRGLRNTEAFF
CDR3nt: TGTGCCATCAGTGAACACAGGGGGCTAAGGAACACTGAAGCTTTCTTT

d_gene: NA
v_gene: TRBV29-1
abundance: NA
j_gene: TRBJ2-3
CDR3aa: CSMSTDTQYF
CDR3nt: TGCAGCATGTCCACAGATACGCAGTATTTT

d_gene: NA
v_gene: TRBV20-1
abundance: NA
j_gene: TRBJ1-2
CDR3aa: CSAEVNYGYTF
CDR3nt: TGCAGTGCTGAGGTCAACTATGGCTACACCTTC

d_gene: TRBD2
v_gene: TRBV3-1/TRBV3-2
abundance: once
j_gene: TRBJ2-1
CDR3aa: CASSRLAADNEQFF
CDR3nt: TGTGCCAGCAGCCGGCTAGCGGCCGACAATGAGCAGTTCTTC

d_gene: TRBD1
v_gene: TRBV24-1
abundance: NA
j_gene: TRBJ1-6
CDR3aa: CATAQGALDSPLHF
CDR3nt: TGTGCCACCGCCCAGGGGGCTTTAGATTCACCCCTCCACTTT

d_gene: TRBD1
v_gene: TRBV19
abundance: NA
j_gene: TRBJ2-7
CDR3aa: CASSSGQGAGYEQYF
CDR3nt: TGTGCCAGTAGTTCAGGACAGGGGGCGGGCTACGAGCAGTACTTC

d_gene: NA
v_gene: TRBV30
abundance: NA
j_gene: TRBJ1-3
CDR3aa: CAWSVSGTTGNTIYF
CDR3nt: TGTGCCTGGAGTGTCTCAGGGACCACTGGAAACACCATATATTTT

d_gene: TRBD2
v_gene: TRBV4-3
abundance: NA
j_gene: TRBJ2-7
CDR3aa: CASSQDWGGSAATYEQYF
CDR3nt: TGCGCCAGCAGCCAAGATTGGGGCGGGAGCGCGGCGACCTACGAGCAGTACTTC

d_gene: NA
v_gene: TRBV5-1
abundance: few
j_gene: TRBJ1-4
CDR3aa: CASSLGGQPNEKLFF
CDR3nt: TGCGCCAGCAGCCTGGGGGGACAACCGAATGAAAAACTGTTTTTT

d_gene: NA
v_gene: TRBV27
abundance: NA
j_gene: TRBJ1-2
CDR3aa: CASSPSPGYYGYTF
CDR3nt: TGTGCCAGCAGTCCCAGTCCCGGATACTATGGCTACACCTTC

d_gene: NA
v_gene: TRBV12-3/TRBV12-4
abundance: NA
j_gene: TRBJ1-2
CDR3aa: CASSIRDYGYTF
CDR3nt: TGTGCCAGCAGTATCCGGGACTATGGCTACACCTTC

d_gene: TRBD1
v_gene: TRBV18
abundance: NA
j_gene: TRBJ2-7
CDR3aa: CASSPRPGQDGEQYF
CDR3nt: TGTGCCAGCTCACCACGACCGGGACAGGACGGCGAGCAGTACTTC

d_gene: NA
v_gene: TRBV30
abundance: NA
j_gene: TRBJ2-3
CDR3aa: CAWSGGASTDTQYF
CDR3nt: TGTGCCTGGAGTGGCGGGGCGAGCACAGATACGCAGTATTTT

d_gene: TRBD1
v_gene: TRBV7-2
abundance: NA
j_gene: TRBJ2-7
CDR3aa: CASSLVSGGGYEQYF
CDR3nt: TGTGCCAGCAGCTTAGTGTCAGGGGGCGGGTACGAGCAGTACTTC

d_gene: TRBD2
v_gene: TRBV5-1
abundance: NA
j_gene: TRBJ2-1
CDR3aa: CASSLVPSGTYNEQFF
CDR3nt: TGCGCCAGCAGCTTGGTGCCTAGCGGAACCTACAATGAGCAGTTCTTC

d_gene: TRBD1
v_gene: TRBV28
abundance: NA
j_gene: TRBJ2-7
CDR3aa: CATSTGGSREQYF
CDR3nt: TGTGCCACCTCGACAGGGGGATCGAGGGAGCAGTACTTC

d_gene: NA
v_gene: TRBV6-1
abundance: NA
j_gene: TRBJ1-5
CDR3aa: CASSEQLGMSNQPQHF
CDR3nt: TGTGCCAGCAGTGAACAACTTGGGATGAGCAATCAGCCCCAGCATTTT

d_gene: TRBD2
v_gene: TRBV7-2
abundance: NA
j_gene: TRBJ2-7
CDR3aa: CASSLRGLAGAEEQYF
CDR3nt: TGTGCCAGCAGCTTAAGAGGGCTAGCGGGGGCAGAAGAGCAGTACTTC

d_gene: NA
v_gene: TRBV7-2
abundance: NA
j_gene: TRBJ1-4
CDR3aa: CASSLAGSLNEKLFF
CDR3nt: TGTGCCAGCAGCTTAGCAGGCAGCTTAAATGAAAAACTGTTTTTT

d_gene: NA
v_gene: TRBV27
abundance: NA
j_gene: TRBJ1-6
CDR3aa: CASGVPGALQSPLHF
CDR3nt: TGTGCCAGTGGGGTCCCGGGGGCACTACAATCACCCCTCCACTTT

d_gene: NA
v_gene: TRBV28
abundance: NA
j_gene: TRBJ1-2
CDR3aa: CASTQPGISNYGYTF
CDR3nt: TGTGCCAGCACCCAGCCAGGGATTTCTAACTATGGCTACACCTTC

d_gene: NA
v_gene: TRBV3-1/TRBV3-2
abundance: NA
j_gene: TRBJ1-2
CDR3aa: CASSQRQPSGGYTF
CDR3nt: TGTGCCAGCAGCCAAAGACAGCCCAGTGGGGGCTACACCTTC

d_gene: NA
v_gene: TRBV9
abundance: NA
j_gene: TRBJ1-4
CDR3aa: CASSVEGATNEKLFF
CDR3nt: TGTGCCAGCAGCGTAGAGGGGGCAACTAATGAAAAACTGTTTTTT

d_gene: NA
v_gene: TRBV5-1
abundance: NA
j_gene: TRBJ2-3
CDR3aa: CASSLAGGRDTQYF
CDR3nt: TGCGCCAGCAGCTTGGCCGGGGGTCGAGATACGCAGTATTTT

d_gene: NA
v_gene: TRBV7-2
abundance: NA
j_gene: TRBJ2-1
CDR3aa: CASSFIGSGTYNEQFF
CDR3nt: TGTGCCAGCAGCTTTATCGGGAGTGGTACCTACAATGAGCAGTTCTTC

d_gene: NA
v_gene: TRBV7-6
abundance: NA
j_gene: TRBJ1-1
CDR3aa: CASSFNGVNTEAFF
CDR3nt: TGTGCCAGCAGCTTCAATGGAGTGAACACTGAAGCTTTCTTT

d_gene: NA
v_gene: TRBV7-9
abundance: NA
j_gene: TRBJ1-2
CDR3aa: CASSLRGGDYGYTF
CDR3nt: TGTGCCAGCAGCTTAAGGGGAGGGGACTATGGCTACACCTTC

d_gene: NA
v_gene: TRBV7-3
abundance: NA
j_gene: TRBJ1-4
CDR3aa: CASSLGPREGKLFF
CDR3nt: TGTGCCAGCAGTCTAGGGCCGAGGGAGGGAAAACTGTTTTTT

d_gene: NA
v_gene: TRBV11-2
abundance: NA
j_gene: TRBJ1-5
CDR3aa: CASSAIKGGQPQHF
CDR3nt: TGTGCCAGCAGCGCCATCAAGGGCGGGCAGCCCCAGCATTTT

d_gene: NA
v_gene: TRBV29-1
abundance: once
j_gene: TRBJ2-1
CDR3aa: CSVEGVGRNNEQFF
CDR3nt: TGCAGCGTTGAAGGGGTGGGACGAAACAATGAGCAGTTCTTC

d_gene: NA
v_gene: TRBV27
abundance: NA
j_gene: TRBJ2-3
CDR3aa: CASSLASPTDTQYF
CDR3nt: TGTGCCAGCAGTTTAGCTAGCCCCACAGATACGCAGTATTTT

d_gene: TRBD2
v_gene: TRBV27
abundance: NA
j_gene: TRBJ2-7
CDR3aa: CASSLSGLAGDGEQYF
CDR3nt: TGTGCCAGCAGTTTATCCGGACTAGCGGGAGATGGCGAGCAGTACTTC

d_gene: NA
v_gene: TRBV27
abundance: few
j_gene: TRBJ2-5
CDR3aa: CASSLRGQETQYF
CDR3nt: TGTGCCAGCAGTTTAAGGGGCCAAGAGACCCAGTACTTC

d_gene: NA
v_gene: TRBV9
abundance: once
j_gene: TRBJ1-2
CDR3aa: CASSVVSQGSYGYTF
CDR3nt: TGTGCCAGCAGCGTAGTAAGCCAGGGGAGCTATGGCTACACCTTC

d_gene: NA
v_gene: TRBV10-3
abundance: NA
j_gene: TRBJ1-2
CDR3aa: CAIRIDGFYGYTF
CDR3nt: TGTGCCATCAGGATAGACGGATTCTATGGCTACACCTTC

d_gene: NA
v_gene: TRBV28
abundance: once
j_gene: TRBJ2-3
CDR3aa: CASSLSPRTTDTQYF
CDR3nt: TGTGCCAGCAGTTTATCACCTCGGACCACAGATACGCAGTATTTT

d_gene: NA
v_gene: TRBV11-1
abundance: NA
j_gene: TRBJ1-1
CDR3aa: CASSTPLANTEAFF
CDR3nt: TGTGCCAGCAGCACCCCGCTCGCGAACACTGAAGCTTTCTTT

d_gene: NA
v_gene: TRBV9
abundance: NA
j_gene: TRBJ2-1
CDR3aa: CASSLGLSSEQFF
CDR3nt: TGTGCCAGCAGCCTCGGGTTGAGCAGTGAGCAGTTCTTC

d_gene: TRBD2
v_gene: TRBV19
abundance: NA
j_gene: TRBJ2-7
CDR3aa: CASSPAGLAGYYEQYF
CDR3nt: TGTGCCAGTAGTCCAGCGGGACTAGCGGGATACTACGAGCAGTACTTC

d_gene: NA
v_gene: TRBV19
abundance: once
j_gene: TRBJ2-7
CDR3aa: CASSSLGGIHYEQYF
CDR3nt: TGTGCCAGTAGTAGTCTCGGAGGGATCCACTACGAGCAGTACTTC

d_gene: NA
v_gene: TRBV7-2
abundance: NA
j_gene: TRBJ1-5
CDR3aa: CASSQLGVGQPQHF
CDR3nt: TGTGCCAGCAGCCAATTGGGGGTAGGGCAGCCCCAGCATTTT

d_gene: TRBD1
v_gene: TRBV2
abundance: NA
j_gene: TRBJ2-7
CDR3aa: CASSRADRVEEQYF
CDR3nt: TGTGCCAGCAGCCGAGCCGACAGGGTGGAAGAGCAGTACTTC

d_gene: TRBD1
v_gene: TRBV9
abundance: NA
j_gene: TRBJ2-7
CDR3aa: CASSVGLRGQDTQEQYF
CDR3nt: TGTGCCAGCAGCGTAGGTTTAAGGGGACAGGACACACAAGAGCAGTACTTC

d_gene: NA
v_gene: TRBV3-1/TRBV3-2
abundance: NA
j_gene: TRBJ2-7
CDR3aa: CASSPVGHSYEQYF
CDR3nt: TGTGCCAGCAGCCCCGTCGGACACTCCTACGAGCAGTACTTC

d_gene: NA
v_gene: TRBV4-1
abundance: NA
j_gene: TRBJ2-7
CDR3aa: CASSPGRGEQYF
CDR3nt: TGCGCCAGCAGCCCTGGACGGGGCGAGCAGTACTTC

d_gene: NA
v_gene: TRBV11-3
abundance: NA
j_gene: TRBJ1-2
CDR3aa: CASSLGQNGYTF
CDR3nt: TGTGCCAGCAGCTTAGGACAGAATGGCTACACCTTC

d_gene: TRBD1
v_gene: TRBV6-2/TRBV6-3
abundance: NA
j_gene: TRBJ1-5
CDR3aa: CASSYYSTGTAGQPQHF
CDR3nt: TGTGCCAGCAGTTACTATTCGACAGGGACGGCGGGTCAGCCCCAGCATTTT

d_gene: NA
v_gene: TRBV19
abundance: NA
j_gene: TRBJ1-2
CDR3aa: CASPGTLFAYGYTF
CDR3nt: TGTGCCAGTCCAGGGACCCTTTTTGCCTATGGCTACACCTTC

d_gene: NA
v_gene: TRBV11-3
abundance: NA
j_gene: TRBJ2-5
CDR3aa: CASSLLVRGETQYF
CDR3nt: TGTGCCAGCAGCTTATTGGTCAGGGGAGAGACCCAGTACTTC

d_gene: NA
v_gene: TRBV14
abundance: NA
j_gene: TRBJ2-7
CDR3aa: CASSFNVHEQYF
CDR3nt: TGTGCCAGCAGCTTCAACGTCCACGAGCAGTACTTC

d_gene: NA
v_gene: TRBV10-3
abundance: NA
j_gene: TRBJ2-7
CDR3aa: CAIRADWVSSYEQYF
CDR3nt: TGTGCCATCAGGGCCGACTGGGTAAGCTCCTACGAGCAGTACTTC